A selection of T cell receptor beta chains follows, all from one sample in a study of T cells in Graves' hyperthyroidism and ophthalmopathy. TCRdb processed the multiplex PCR reads anew with MiXCR; each CDR3 protein has one entry. The sample holds hundreds of thousands of distinct CDR3 sequences, about 45% seen once. The sequenced material came from peripheral blood or thyroid tissue (not recorded which). These receptors originate from an adult man with Graves' disease, either hyperthyroidism or ophthalmopathy (not recorded which). The CDR3 runs from the conserved cysteine through the conserved F or W. D genes are given only for firm matches. Only part of the rows carry a size: once, few, many, or a class if the clone is expanded.

>TRBJ1-6|-|-|TRBV19
TGTGCCAGTAGTACTCGGACACGGAGCTCCTATAATTCACCCCTCCACTTT
CASSTRTRSSYNSPLHF
>TRBJ1-1|-|TRBD1|TRBV15
TGTGCCACCAGCACTCGACAGGGGGCGGACACTGAAGCTTTCTTT
CATSTRQGADTEAFF
>TRBJ1-1|few|TRBD1|TRBV11-3
TGTGCCAGCAATCCCGTTGGGGGGACAGTCGGCGCTTTCTTT
CASNPVGGTVGAFF
>TRBJ1-4|many|-|TRBV7-9
TGTGCCAGCAGCTTAACTACCGGGGCTAATGAAAAACTGTTTTTT
CASSLTTGANEKLFF
>TRBJ2-5|-|TRBD2|TRBV2
TGTGCCAGCTTAGATGGGACTAGCGGGGGGAAGACCCAGTACTTC
CASLDGTSGGKTQYF
>TRBJ1-2|many|TRBD1|TRBV15
TGTGCCACCAGCAGAGATTGGACAGGGCTTAACTATGGCTACACCTTC
CATSRDWTGLNYGYTF
>TRBJ2-7|-|TRBD1|TRBV29-1
TGCAGCGTTAAAACAGGGGACGCCGAGCAGTACTTC
CSVKTGDAEQYF
>TRBJ1-6|many|-|TRBV7-8
TGTGCCAGCAGCTTAGGCGGGGTTAGTTCACCCCTCCACTTT
CASSLGGVSSPLHF
>TRBJ1-4|-|-|TRBV7-9
TGTGCCAGCACCGTGGGTGGGGAAAAACTGTTTTTT
CASTVGGEKLFF
>TRBJ1-6|-|-|TRBV7-8
TGTGCCAGCAGCTTAGCCTTCAGGACCGGCGGCGCCTATTCACCCCTCCACTTT
CASSLAFRTGGAYSPLHF
>TRBJ1-1|-|-|TRBV29-1
TGCAGCGTTGAGGGGGTAGGGGAAGGTGAAGCTTTCTTT
CSVEGVGEGEAFF
>TRBJ2-7|few|TRBD1|TRBV19
TGTGCCAGTAGCCCTCGGACAGGAATAGCTAGCGAGCAGTACTTC
CASSPRTGIASEQYF
>TRBJ2-5|many|TRBD2|TRBV2
TGTGCCAGCAGTTTAAAGCGGGGCACAGACGAGACCCAGTACTTC
CASSLKRGTDETQYF
>TRBJ2-5|-|-|TRBV25-1
TGTGCCAGCCAAGATCAAGGGGCCCAGTACTTC
CASQDQGAQYF
>TRBJ1-2|-|-|TRBV19
TGTGCCAGTAGTAGGCAACCGGGACGGACTAACTATGGCTACACCTTC
CASSRQPGRTNYGYTF
>TRBJ1-2|-|-|TRBV15
TGTGCCACCAGCTTTAGATTCCAGGATCGGGGCTACACCTTC
CATSFRFQDRGYTF
>TRBJ2-2|-|-|TRBV24-1
TGTGCCACCAGTGATCAGCAAGTTTCAACCGGGGAGCTGTTTTTT
CATSDQQVSTGELFF
>TRBJ2-5|-|-|TRBV6-5
TGTGCCAGCAGCCCCACCTCTCCTGGCCGGGAGACCCAGTACTTC
CASSPTSPGRETQYF
>TRBJ1-6|-|-|TRBV10-2
TGCGTCAGCTCAGAGGGACCCGGGGTCTATAATTCACCCCTCCACTTT
CVSSEGPGVYNSPLHF
>TRBJ2-7|many|TRBD2|TRBV6-6
TGTGCCAGCAGTGGGAGCGGGGGCTCCTACGAGCAGTACTTC
CASSGSGGSYEQYF
>TRBJ1-2|many|-|TRBV20-1
TGCAGTGCTAGTTGGGGTGTCGAAGGCTACACCTTC
CSASWGVEGYTF
>TRBJ1-1|few|-|TRBV11-3
TGTGCCAGCAGCTTAGGTTTGATTCCTGAAGCTTTCTTT
CASSLGLIPEAFF
>TRBJ1-1|-|-|TRBV29-1
TGCAGCGTCTATTTTCACGACCCCGCTGAAGCTTTCTTT
CSVYFHDPAEAFF
>TRBJ1-2|few|-|TRBV9
TGTGCCAGCTCACCCTCCCAGCACTATGGCTACACCTTC
CASSPSQHYGYTF
>TRBJ1-6|many|-|TRBV9
TGTGCCAGCAGCGTAACCGGGTACGATTCACCCCTCCACTTT
CASSVTGYDSPLHF
>TRBJ2-2|-|-|TRBV12-3/TRBV12-4
TGTGCCAGCAGTGCCCAGGGGAGCACCGGGGAGCTGTTTTTT
CASSAQGSTGELFF
>TRBJ1-6|many|TRBD1|TRBV2
TGTGCCAGCAGCCCGACCCGGGACAGGGCGTCACCCCTCCACTTT
CASSPTRDRASPLHF
>TRBJ2-7|few|TRBD1|TRBV20-1
TGCAGTGCCGGGGAGGGGGACAGGGGCTACGAGCAGTACTTC
CSAGEGDRGYEQYF
>TRBJ1-6|many|TRBD1|TRBV6-4
TGTGCCAGCAGGGCTACAGGGGGACATTCACCCCTCCACTTT
CASRATGGHSPLHF
>TRBJ1-5|few|-|TRBV12-3/TRBV12-4
TGTGCTAGTGGTTTGAATACTGCAGCGCAGCCCCAGCATTTT
CASGLNTAAQPQHF
>TRBJ1-1|-|-|TRBV10-3
TGTGCCATCAGTCCCACCGCGAACACTGAAGCTTTCTTT
CAISPTANTEAFF
>TRBJ1-1|few|-|TRBV7-9
TGTGCCAGCAGCCGACTGCGGTCTGAAGCTTTCTTT
CASSRLRSEAFF
>TRBJ1-4|many|-|TRBV2
TGTGCCAGCAGAGGGGGTGGAAAACTGTTTTTT
CASRGGGKLFF
>TRBJ1-5|-|-|TRBV2
TGTGCCAGCAGCTGCAACAGCAATCAGCCCCAGCATTTT
CASSCNSNQPQHF
>TRBJ1-1|many|TRBD1|TRBV29-1
TGCAGCGTTGATGACAGGGCGAACACTGAAGCTTTCTTT
CSVDDRANTEAFF
>TRBJ1-2|once|-|TRBV20-1
TGCAGTGCAAAGGGGGGAGGGGCGCGGGGCTACACCTTC
CSAKGGGARGYTF
>TRBJ2-7|once|-|TRBV29-1
TGCAGCTTACCCAGGGGTGGTGAGCAGTACTTC
CSLPRGGEQYF
>TRBJ2-2|-|TRBD2|TRBV6-1
TGTGCCAGCATAATACTAGCGGGAGTTGCCGGGGAGCTGTTTTTT
CASIILAGVAGELFF
>TRBJ2-5|-|-|TRBV20-1
TGCAGTGCAAACAGCGCGAGAGAAATCCAAGAGACCCAGTACTTC
CSANSAREIQETQYF
>TRBJ1-1|many|TRBD1|TRBV29-1
TGCAGCGCCTCTCGGGGGACAGGGGGCACTGAAGCTTTCTTT
CSASRGTGGTEAFF
>TRBJ1-5|-|TRBD1|TRBV24-1
TGTGCCACCAGTTACAGGGGGGTGGATAGCAATCAGCCCCAGCATTTT
CATSYRGVDSNQPQHF
>TRBJ1-1|-|-|TRBV7-3
TGTGCCAGTAGCCAACGCGGGGGAGGATCCGGGGAAGCTTTCTTT
CASSQRGGGSGEAFF
>TRBJ1-1|once|-|TRBV9
TGTGCCAGCAGCGTATCGGGGGAGAACACTGAAGCTTTCTTT
CASSVSGENTEAFF
>TRBJ2-5|few|-|TRBV11-2
TGTGCCAGCAGTACTTCAGGGGGGGCGACGGTAACAGAGACCCAGTACTTC
CASSTSGGATVTETQYF
>TRBJ1-4|once|-|TRBV2
TGTGCCAGCAGGACAGGTGGAAAACTGTTTTTT
CASRTGGKLFF
>TRBJ2-3|once|-|TRBV20-1
TGCAGTGCAAGGGGACTGGCGACCACAGATACGCAGTATTTT
CSARGLATTDTQYF
>TRBJ2-7|few|TRBD2|TRBV24-1
TGTGCCACCAGTGACAGAGCGGGAATCGGCCGCGAGCAGTACTTC
CATSDRAGIGREQYF
>TRBJ1-3|many|-|TRBV10-3
TGTGCCACCCACAGCTCTGGAAACACCATATATTTT
CATHSSGNTIYF
>TRBJ1-5|-|TRBD1|TRBV20-1
TGCAGTGCTAGAGATGGACAGGGGGTAGGGAGCAATCAGCCCCAGCATTTT
CSARDGQGVGSNQPQHF
>TRBJ1-1|-|TRBD1|TRBV10-3
TGTGCCATCAGTGCCGGGACAGGAGACACTGAAGCTTTCTTT
CAISAGTGDTEAFF
>TRBJ1-2|-|-|TRBV20-1
TGCAGTGCTAGAGATATTGGGGGCTATGGCTACACCTTC
CSARDIGGYGYTF
>TRBJ2-2|-|-|TRBV11-2
TGTGCCAGCAGCGGAGGGTTAGGGGTCCACACCGGGGAGCTGTTTTTT
CASSGGLGVHTGELFF
>TRBJ1-4|-|-|TRBV2
TGTGCCAGCAGTGAAGGTCTACCGGGGGCGGGTGAAAAACTGTTTTTT
CASSEGLPGAGEKLFF